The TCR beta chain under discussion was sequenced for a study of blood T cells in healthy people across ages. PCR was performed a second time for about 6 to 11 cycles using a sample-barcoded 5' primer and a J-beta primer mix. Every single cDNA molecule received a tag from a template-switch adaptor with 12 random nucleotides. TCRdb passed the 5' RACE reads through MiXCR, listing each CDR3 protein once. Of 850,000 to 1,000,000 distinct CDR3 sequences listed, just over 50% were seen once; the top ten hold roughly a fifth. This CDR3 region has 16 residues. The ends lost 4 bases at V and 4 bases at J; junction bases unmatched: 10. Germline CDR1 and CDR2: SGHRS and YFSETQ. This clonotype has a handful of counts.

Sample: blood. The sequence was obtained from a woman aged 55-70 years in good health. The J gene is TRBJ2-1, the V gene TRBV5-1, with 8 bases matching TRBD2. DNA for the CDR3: TGCGCCAGCAGCACAGCCGGGACTAGAATTTACAATGAGCAGTTCTTC. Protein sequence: CASSTAGTRIYNEQFF.